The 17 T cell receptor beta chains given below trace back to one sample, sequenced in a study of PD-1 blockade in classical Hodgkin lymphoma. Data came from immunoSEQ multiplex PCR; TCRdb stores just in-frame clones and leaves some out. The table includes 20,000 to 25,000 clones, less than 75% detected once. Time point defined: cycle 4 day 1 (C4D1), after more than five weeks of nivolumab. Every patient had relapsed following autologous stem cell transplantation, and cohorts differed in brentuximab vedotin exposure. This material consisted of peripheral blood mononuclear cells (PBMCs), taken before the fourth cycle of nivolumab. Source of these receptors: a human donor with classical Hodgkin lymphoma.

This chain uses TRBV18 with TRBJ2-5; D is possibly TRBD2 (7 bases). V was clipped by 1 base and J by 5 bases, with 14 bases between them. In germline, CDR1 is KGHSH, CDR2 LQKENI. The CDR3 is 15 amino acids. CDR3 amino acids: CASSPLGGPRETQYF. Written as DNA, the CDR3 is TGTGCCAGCTCACCACTGGGGGGGCCTCGGGAGACCCAGTACTTC.

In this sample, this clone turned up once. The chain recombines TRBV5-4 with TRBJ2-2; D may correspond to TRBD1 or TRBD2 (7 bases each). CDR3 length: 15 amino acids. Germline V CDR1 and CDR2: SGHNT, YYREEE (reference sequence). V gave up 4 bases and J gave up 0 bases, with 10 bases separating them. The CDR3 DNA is TGTGCCAGCAGCCAGGGGGGGGCGAACACCGGGGAGCTGTTTTTT. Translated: CASSQGGANTGELFF.

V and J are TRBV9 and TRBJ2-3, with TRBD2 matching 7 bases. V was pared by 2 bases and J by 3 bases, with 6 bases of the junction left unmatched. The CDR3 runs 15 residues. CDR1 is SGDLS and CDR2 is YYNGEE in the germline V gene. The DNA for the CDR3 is TGTGCCAGCAGCGTTAGTAGCGGGCGTACAGATACGCAGTATTTT. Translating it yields CASSVSSGRTDTQYF.

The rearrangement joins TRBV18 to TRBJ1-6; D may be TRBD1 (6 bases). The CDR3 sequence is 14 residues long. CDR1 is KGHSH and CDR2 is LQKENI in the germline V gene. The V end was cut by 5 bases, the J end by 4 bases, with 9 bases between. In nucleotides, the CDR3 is TGTGCCAGCTCAGCCGACAGGTATAATTCACCCCTCCACTTT. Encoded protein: CASSADRYNSPLHF. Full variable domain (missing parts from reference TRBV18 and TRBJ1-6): NAGVMQNPRHLVRRRGQEARLRCSPMKGHSHVYWYRQLPEEGLKFMVYLQKENIIDESGMPKERFSAEFPKEGPSILRIQQVVRGDSAAYFCASSADRYNSPLHFGNGTRLTVT.

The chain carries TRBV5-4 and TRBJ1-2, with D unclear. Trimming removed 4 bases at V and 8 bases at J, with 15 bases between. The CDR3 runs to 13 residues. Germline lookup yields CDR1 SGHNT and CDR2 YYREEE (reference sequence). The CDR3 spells CASSPTTMRGYTF. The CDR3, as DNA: TGTGCCAGCAGCCCTACCACTATGCGGGGCTACACCTTC.

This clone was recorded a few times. CDR3 region: CASSLVSGYNEQFF. In DNA, the CDR3 is TGTGCCAGCAGCTTAGTTAGCGGGTACAATGAGCAGTTCTTC. The J gene is TRBJ2-1, the V gene TRBV7-2; 7 nucleotides align to TRBD2. The trim removed 1 base at V and 4 bases at J, leaving 1 base unmatched. The germline V gene encodes CDR1 SGHTA and CDR2 FQGNSA. The CDR3 is 14 amino acids. The full variable domain, rest sourced from reference TRBV7-2 and TRBJ2-1, is GAGVSQSPSNKVTEKGKDVELRCDPISGHTALYWYRQSLGQGLEFLIYFQGNSAPDKSGLPSDRFSAERTGGSVSTLTIQRTQQEDSAVYLCASSLVSGYNEQFFGPGTRLTVL.

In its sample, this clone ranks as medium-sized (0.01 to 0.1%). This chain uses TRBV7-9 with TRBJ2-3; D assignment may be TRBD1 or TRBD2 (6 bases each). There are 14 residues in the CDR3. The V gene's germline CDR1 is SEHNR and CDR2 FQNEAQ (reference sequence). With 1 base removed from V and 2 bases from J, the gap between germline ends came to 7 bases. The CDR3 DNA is TGTGCCAGCAGCTTAGGGGGGGCCACAGATACGCAGTATTTT. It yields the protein CASSLGGATDTQYF.

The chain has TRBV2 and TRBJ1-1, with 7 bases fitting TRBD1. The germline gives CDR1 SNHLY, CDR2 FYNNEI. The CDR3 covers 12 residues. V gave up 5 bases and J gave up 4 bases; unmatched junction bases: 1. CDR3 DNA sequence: TGTGCCAGCAGTAAGGGGGCCACTGAAGCTTTCTTT. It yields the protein CASSKGATEAFF.

CDR3 DNA: TGTGCCAGCAGCTCGACGGCTCTCTCCTACAATGAGCAGTTCTTC. Residues: CASSSTALSYNEQFF. The V gene is TRBV7-9, the J gene TRBJ2-1; D is uncertain. Trimming removed 4 bases at V and 0 bases at J, with 10 bases between. Germline V CDR1 and CDR2: SEHNR, FQNEAQ (reference sequence). The CDR3 runs 15 residues.

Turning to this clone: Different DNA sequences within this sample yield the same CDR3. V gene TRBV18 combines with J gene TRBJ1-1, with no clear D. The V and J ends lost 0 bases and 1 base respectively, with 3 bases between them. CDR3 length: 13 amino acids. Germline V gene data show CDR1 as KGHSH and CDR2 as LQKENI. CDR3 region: CASSPPGNTEAFF. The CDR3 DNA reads TGTGCCAGCTCACCACCAGGGAACACTGAAGCTTTCTTT.

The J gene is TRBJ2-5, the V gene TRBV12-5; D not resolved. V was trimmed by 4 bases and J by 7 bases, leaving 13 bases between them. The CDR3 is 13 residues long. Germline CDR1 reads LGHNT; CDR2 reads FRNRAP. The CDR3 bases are TGTGCTAGTGGTTCATCCCTCGGTGGGACCCAGTACTTC. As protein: CASGSSLGGTQYF.

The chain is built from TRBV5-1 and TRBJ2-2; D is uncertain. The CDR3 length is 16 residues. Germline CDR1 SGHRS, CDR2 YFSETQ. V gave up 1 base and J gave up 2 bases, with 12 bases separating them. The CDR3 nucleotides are TGCGCCAGCAGCTTGATGGGTGTTGACAACACCGGGGAGCTGTTTTTT. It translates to CASSLMGVDNTGELFF.

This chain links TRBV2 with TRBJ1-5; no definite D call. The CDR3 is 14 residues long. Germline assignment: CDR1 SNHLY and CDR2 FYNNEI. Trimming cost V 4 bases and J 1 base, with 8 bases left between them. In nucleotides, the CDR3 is TGTGCCAGCAGTGTGCAAGGAAGCAATCAGCCCCAGCATTTT. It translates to CASSVQGSNQPQHF.

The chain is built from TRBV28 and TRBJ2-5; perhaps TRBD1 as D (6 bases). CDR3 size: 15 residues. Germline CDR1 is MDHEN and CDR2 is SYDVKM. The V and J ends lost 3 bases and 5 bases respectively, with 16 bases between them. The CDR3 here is CASSFQQGKGETQYF. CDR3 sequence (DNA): TGTGCCAGCAGTTTCCAGCAGGGGAAGGGCGAGACCCAGTACTTC.

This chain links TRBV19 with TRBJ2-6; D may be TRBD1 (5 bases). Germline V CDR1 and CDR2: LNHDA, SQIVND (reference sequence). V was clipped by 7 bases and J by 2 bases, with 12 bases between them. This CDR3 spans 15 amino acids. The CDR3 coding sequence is TGTGCCAGTACCATAGGCAGGGCTGGGGCCAACGTCCTGACTTTC. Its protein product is CASTIGRAGANVLTF.

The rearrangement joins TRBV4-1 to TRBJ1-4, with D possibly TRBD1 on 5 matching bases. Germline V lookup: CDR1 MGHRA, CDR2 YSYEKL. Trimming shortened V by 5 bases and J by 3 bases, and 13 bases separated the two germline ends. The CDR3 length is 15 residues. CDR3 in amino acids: CASSGGGAANEKLFF. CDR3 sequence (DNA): TGCGCCAGCAGCGGGGGTGGGGCGGCTAATGAAAAACTGTTTTTT.

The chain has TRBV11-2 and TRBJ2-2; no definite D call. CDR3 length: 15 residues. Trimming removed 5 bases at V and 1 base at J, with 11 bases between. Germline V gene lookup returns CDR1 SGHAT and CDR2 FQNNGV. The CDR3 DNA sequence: TGTGCCAGCAGCCCGCTTGCAGTGAACACCGGGGAGCTGTTTTTT. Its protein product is CASSPLAVNTGELFF.